Following are 11 T cell receptor beta chains from one sample sequenced in a study of blood T cells in healthy people across ages. Alongside a J-beta primer mix, a sample-barcoded 5' primer served in a second PCR lasting roughly 7 to 12 cycles. From the 5' RACE reads, TCRdb called clonotypes with MiXCR, one entry per CDR3 protein. The sample includes 800,000 to 950,000 distinct CDR3 sequences, 25% to 35% of them seen just once. These data were also reused for a study on T cells of mothers and their children.

The sequenced material came from blood. These receptors were obtained from a woman aged 40 to 50 in good health.

This clonotype was seen a handful of times. The chain carries TRBV12-3 or TRBV12-4 and TRBJ1-1; D might be TRBD1 (6 bases). The germline V and J ends were trimmed by 3 bases and 3 bases, with 14 bases remaining between them. This CDR3 comprises 15 residues. CDR3 loop: CASSLNTGAYTEAFF. The CDR3 DNA reads TGTGCCAGCAGTTTGAATACGGGGGCTTACACTGAAGCTTTCTTT.

This clonotype was seen only a few times. The V gene is TRBV7-9, the J gene TRBJ2-5; 10 nucleotides match TRBD2. The CDR3 has 16 amino acids. From germline, CDR1 is SEHNR and CDR2 FQNEAQ (reference sequence). The junction had 8 bases not matched to a gene; V was cut back by 3 bases and J by 4 bases. The CDR3 here is CASSFTPAGGRETQYF. CDR3 sequence (DNA): TGTGCCAGCAGCTTTACCCCAGCGGGGGGGCGAGAGACCCAGTACTTC. The full variable domain, its missing parts supplied by reference TRBV7-9 and TRBJ2-5, is DTGVSQNPRHKITKRGQNVTFRCDPISEHNRLYWYRQTLGQGPEFLTYFQNEAQLEKSRLLSDRFSAERPKGSFSTLEIQRTEQGDSAMYLCASSFTPAGGRETQYFGPGTRLLVL.

The chain employs TRBV12-3 or TRBV12-4 and TRBJ1-5; 9 bases map to TRBD1. J lost 7 bases, V lost 3 bases, and 7 bases had no gene match. The CDR3 consists of 15 residues. CDR3 nucleotide sequence: TGTGCCAGCAGTTTTACACAGGGGGCTGTACAGCCCCAGCATTTT. Its translation: CASSFTQGAVQPQHF.

This clonotype has just a few counts. J is TRBJ2-7 and V is TRBV20-1, with D perhaps TRBD1 or TRBD2 (6 bases each). Looked up from germline, CDR1 is DFQATT and CDR2 is SNEGSKA (reference sequence). V was shortened by 3 bases and J by 5 bases, with 11 bases between the two germline ends. The CDR3 has 12 residues. CDR3 residues: CSASRGQDEQYF. Written as DNA, the CDR3 is TGCAGTGCTAGCCGGGGGCAGGACGAGCAGTACTTC.

Worth noting for this clonotype: With a much larger clone just one base away, this may be a read error. The CDR3 nucleotides are TGCAGTGCTAAGCCGGACGGTCCCTACGTGCAGTACTTC. It is translated as CSAKPDGPYVQYF. The genes are TRBV20-1 and TRBJ2-5, with D unresolved. V was clipped by 4 bases and J by 11 bases, with 20 bases between them. The CDR3 contains 13 residues. Germline V gene data show CDR1 as DFQATT and CDR2 as SNEGSKA (reference sequence).

The rearrangement links TRBV20-1 to TRBJ1-2, with D unresolved. The CDR3 totals 11 residues. The V gene's germline CDR1 is DFQATT and CDR2 SNEGSKA (reference sequence). V gave up 3 bases and J gave up 10 bases, with 12 bases separating them. The CDR3: CSASFRMNYTF. The CDR3 DNA reads TGCAGTGCTAGTTTCCGTATGAACTACACCTTC.

This clonotype has just a few counts. Being one base from a much bigger clone, this may be a read error. The genes are TRBV5-6 and TRBJ1-6, with D unresolved. The germline CDR1 and CDR2 sequences are SGHDT and YYEEEE. The CDR3 length is 15 residues. The CDR3 here is CASSHGNRLSSPPHF. In nucleotides, the CDR3 is TGTGCCAGCAGCCATGGGAACAGATTAAGTTCACCCCCCCACTTT.

The gene calls are TRBV27 and TRBJ1-1; unclear D gene. The V gene lost 5 bases and the J gene lost 7 bases, with 14 bases spanning the gap. The CDR3 is 13 amino acids. Germline assignment: CDR1 MNHEY and CDR2 SMNVEV (reference sequence). CDR3 amino acids: CASSPRHLGEAFF. CDR3 in DNA: TGTGCCAGCAGTCCTCGACATTTGGGTGAAGCTTTCTTT.

The gene calls are TRBV28 and TRBJ1-5; D is perhaps TRBD1 (5 bases). With 7 bases removed from V and 2 bases from J, the gap between germline ends came to 27 bases. Germline loops: CDR1 MDHEN, CDR2 SYDVKM. The length of the CDR3 is 19 residues. Written as DNA, the CDR3 is TGTGCCAGCATCTATACCGTGGGGGGGGAAAAGGGTGGCAATCAGCCCCAGCATTTT. It yields the protein CASIYTVGGEKGGNQPQHF.

The table lists this clonotype with a few counts. A read error may account for a junction end that differs from germline. The gene calls are TRBV9 and TRBJ2-5; tentatively, D is TRBD1 (6 bases). The CDR3 covers 15 residues. CDR1 is SGDLS, CDR2 YYNGEE, per germline. CDR3 amino acids: CASGVAGAPGETQYF. Here the CDR3 DNA reads TGTGCCAGCGGCGTAGCAGGGGCCCCTGGGGAGACCCAGTACTTC. Supplemented by reference TRBV9 and TRBJ2-5, the full variable domain reads DSGVTQTPKHLITATGQRVTLRCSPRSGDLSVYWYQQSLDQGLQFLIQYYNGEERAKGNILERFSAQQFPDLHSELNLSSLELGDSALYFCASGVAGAPGETQYFGPGTRLLVL.

About this clonotype: The junction and the germline gene differ at one end; a read error may be behind it. The V gene is TRBV6-1, the J gene TRBJ2-5, with 7 bases matching TRBD1. Germline V gene lookup returns CDR1 MNHNS and CDR2 SASEGT. The CDR3 spans 12 residues. The CDR3 here is CAGRQGWETQYF. CDR3 DNA sequence: TGTGCCGGCAGACAGGGCTGGGAGACCCAGTACTTC.